The sequence of this TCR beta chain was determined in a study of T cells in Graves' hyperthyroidism and ophthalmopathy. Study overall: Peripheral blood was drawn at first diagnosis, prior to all treatment. Broader study findings: Peripheral blood also featured most of the thyroid clonotypes expanded above 0.001.

V dropped 5 bases and J dropped 1; count of bases not matched to a gene: 7. CDR1 is DFQATT, CDR2 SNEGSKA, per germline (reference sequence). CDR3 size: 14 residues. Remarks on this clonotype: Its antigen is unknown.

Amplified regions were TCR beta CDR3 sequences from RNA transcripts. The TCR CDR3 was amplified in a first-round RT-PCR using the HTBI primer set. In TCRdb, the multiplex PCR reads were re-called with MiXCR into one record per CDR3 protein. Among 640,000 or so distinct CDR3 sequences listed, around 14% were seen once. The sequence was collected from a woman between 18 and 29 years old with Graves' ophthalmopathy. V usage is TRBV20-1 and J usage is TRBJ1-1; 7 bases agree with TRBD1. Sequencing used blood. DNA of the CDR3: TGCAGTGCTCCTGGACAGGCTTCGAACACTGAAGCTTTCTTT. Protein sequence: CSAPGQASNTEAFF.